Listed below are T cell receptor beta chains from one sample, sequenced in a study of shared clonotypes between healthy human individuals. Produced via immunoSEQ multiplex PCR; TCRdb's table is partial and in-frame only. The sample comprises roughly 810,000 clones, about 97% of which are singletons, and about 0.25% rests with the top ten. Input material: naive CD8+ T cells sorted from blood. The receptors come from a man aged 25 to 40 in good health. Both conserved end residues are part of each CDR3. Each record gives: clone size, V gene, J gene, CDR3 length, D gene, CDR3 protein, CDR3 DNA. A D gene is named only where the DNA matches it firmly. The size field is filled for only some rows; it gives once, few, many or a size class.

>.|TRBV25-1|TRBJ2-7|12|.
CASSDRGEEQYF
TGTGCCAGCAGTGACAGGGGCGAAGAGCAGTACTTC
>.|TRBV29-1|TRBJ2-7|15|TRBD2
CSVEDGTSGIYEQYF
TGCAGCGTTGAAGATGGCACTAGCGGGATCTACGAGCAGTACTTC
>.|TRBV11-3|TRBJ2-1|16|TRBD2
CASSLGGLADYNEQFF
TGTGCCAGCAGCTTAGGGGGACTAGCCGATTACAATGAGCAGTTCTTC
>.|TRBV7-7|TRBJ1-2|16|.
CASSPKEGGANYGYTF
TGTGCTAGCAGCCCGAAAGAGGGGGGAGCTAACTATGGCTACACCTTC
>.|TRBV7-9|TRBJ2-1|18|TRBD2
CASSQGPNRASGSGEQFF
TGTGCCAGCAGCCAAGGACCCAACAGGGCCAGCGGGAGCGGGGAGCAGTTCTTC
>.|TRBV7-8|TRBJ2-5|15|TRBD2
CASSSLIAGEETQYF
TGTGCCAGCAGCTCACTTATAGCGGGAGAAGAGACCCAGTACTTC
>.|TRBV30|TRBJ2-3|12|.
CAWSDLGDTQYF
TGTGCCTGGAGTGACCTGGGGGATACGCAGTATTTT
>.|TRBV7-8|TRBJ1-5|15|.
CASSLKRVGNQPQHF
TGTGCCAGCAGCTTAAAACGGGTCGGCAATCAGCCCCAGCATTTT
>.|TRBV9|TRBJ1-3|14|.
CASSVGTSGNTIYF
TGTGCCAGCAGCGTAGGGACATCTGGAAACACCATATATTTT
>once|TRBV7-2|TRBJ2-3|17|TRBD2
CASSRPASGKTTDTQYF
TGTGCCAGCAGCCGACCCGCTAGCGGAAAAACCACAGATACGCAGTATTTT
>.|TRBV7-9|TRBJ2-7|18|TRBD2
CASSLSTSGSGLNYEQYF
TGTGCCAGCAGCTTATCAACTAGCGGGAGTGGACTAAACTACGAGCAGTACTTC
>.|TRBV28|TRBJ2-7|16|TRBD2
CASGIRASGASFEQYF
TGTGCCAGCGGGATACGGGCTAGCGGGGCGTCTTTCGAGCAGTACTTC
>.|TRBV29-1|TRBJ2-5|13|.
CSVDTDEGETQYF
TGCAGCGTTGATACGGACGAAGGCGAGACCCAGTACTTC
>.|TRBV7-8|TRBJ2-7|15|TRBD2
CASSLVVASGYEQYF
TGTGCCAGCAGCTTAGTAGTGGCTAGCGGATACGAGCAGTACTTC
>.|TRBV15|TRBJ2-7|17|.
CATSRDVQGTRRYEQYF
TGTGCCACCAGCAGAGACGTACAAGGTACACGACGATACGAGCAGTACTTC
>.|TRBV7-8|TRBJ2-7|13|.
CASSPPFQGWKYF
TGTGCCAGCAGCCCTCCCTTCCAGGGTTGGAAATACTTC
>.|TRBV13|TRBJ2-3|21|TRBD2
CASSLDSLLAGEVQRPDTQYF
TGTGCCAGCAGCTTAGATTCCCTGCTAGCGGGAGAAGTACAAAGGCCCGATACGCAGTATTTT
>.|TRBV7-9|TRBJ1-4|15|TRBD1
CASSFPGQNNEKLFF
TGTGCCAGCAGCTTTCCGGGACAGAATAATGAAAAACTGTTTTTT
>.|TRBV7-9|TRBJ1-2|14|.
CASSHGQLGPRYTF
TGTGCCAGCAGCCATGGACAGCTCGGACCCCGCTACACCTTC
>once|TRBV10-3|TRBJ1-1|13|TRBD1
CAISRDRETEAFF
TGTGCCATCAGCAGGGACAGGGAAACTGAAGCTTTCTTT
>.|TRBV9|TRBJ2-7|16|.
CASSVADLAVSYEQYF
TGTGCCAGCAGCGTCGCCGATTTAGCTGTCTCCTACGAGCAGTACTTC
>.|TRBV5-4|TRBJ2-7|13|.
CASSLPSDYEQYF
TGTGCCAGCAGCTTGCCATCCGACTACGAGCAGTACTTC
>.|TRBV27|TRBJ2-2|17|TRBD2
CASSLEGTSGISGELFF
TGTGCCAGCAGTCTCGAAGGGACTAGCGGGATTTCCGGGGAGCTGTTTTTT
>once|TRBV9|TRBJ1-5|14|.
CASSVWGGNQPQHF
TGTGCCAGCAGCGTATGGGGGGGCAATCAGCCCCAGCATTTT
>.|TRBV10-1|TRBJ2-3|13|.
CASSDRKTDTQYF
TGCGCCAGCAGTGACCGGAAAACAGATACGCAGTATTTT
>.|TRBV7-9|TRBJ2-7|15|TRBD2
CASSLGSGIYYEQYF
TGTGCCAGCAGCTTAGGTAGCGGGATTTACTACGAGCAGTACTTC
>.|TRBV12-5|TRBJ1-2|12|.
CASGLDGWGYTF
TGTGCTAGTGGTTTGGACGGTTGGGGCTACACCTTC
>.|TRBV6-5|TRBJ2-7|15|.
CASSYGSGPSYEQYF
TGTGCCAGCAGTTACGGCAGCGGACCTTCCTACGAGCAGTACTTC
>.|TRBV29-1|TRBJ1-1|12|.
CSVEQGMTEAFF
TGCAGCGTTGAACAGGGTATGACTGAAGCTTTCTTT
>.|TRBV2|TRBJ2-5|11|TRBD2
CAIGGEETQYF
TGTGCCATTGGGGGGGAGGAGACCCAGTACTTC
>.|TRBV9|TRBJ2-3|13|.
CASSPPIRDTQYF
TGTGCCAGCAGCCCTCCTATCAGAGATACGCAGTATTTT
>.|TRBV13|TRBJ2-7|16|TRBD2
CASSLLTSGRWDEQYF
TGTGCCAGCAGCTTATTGACTAGCGGGAGATGGGACGAGCAGTACTTC
>.|TRBV19|TRBJ2-1|13|TRBD1
CASIGQVYNEQFF
TGTGCCAGTATAGGACAGGTTTACAATGAGCAGTTCTTC
>.|TRBV7-6|TRBJ2-7|14|.
CASSLDAGSDEQYF
TGTGCCAGCAGCTTAGACGCGGGATCAGACGAGCAGTACTTC
>.|TRBV7-6|TRBJ2-3|13|.
CASSLDSPDTQYF
TGTGCCAGCAGCTTAGACAGTCCAGATACGCAGTATTTT
>.|TRBV4-1|TRBJ2-7|16|.
CASSQVGGRATYEQYF
TGCGCCAGCAGCCAAGTCGGGGGGCGGGCGACCTACGAGCAGTACTTC
>few|TRBV9|TRBJ1-3|12|.
CASLGERNTIYF
TGTGCCAGCCTAGGAGAAAGAAACACCATATATTTT
>.|TRBV27|TRBJ2-7|18|TRBD2
CASSLTGVSLTSGYEQYF
TGTGCCAGCAGTTTAACGGGGGTTTCGTTGACTAGCGGCTACGAGCAGTACTTC
>.|TRBV7-9|TRBJ2-3|12|.
CASSPDTDTQYF
TGTGCCAGCAGCCCAGACACAGATACGCAGTATTTT
>.|TRBV11-2|TRBJ2-3|14|.
CASSLVGLTDTQYF
TGTGCCAGCAGCTTAGTTGGTCTCACAGATACGCAGTATTTT
>.|TRBV6-1|TRBJ2-7|13|.
CASSLRLGSEQYF
TGTGCCAGCAGCCTTCGGCTTGGTTCCGAGCAGTACTTC
>.|TRBV6-5|TRBJ2-3|13|TRBD2
CASSYGASGRVYF
TGTGCCAGCAGTTACGGGGCTAGCGGGAGGGTATATTTT
>.|TRBV13|TRBJ2-7|16|.
CASSPDSVGRDYEQYF
TGTGCCAGCAGCCCCGACTCCGTTGGTAGGGACTACGAGCAGTACTTC
>.|TRBV7-6|TRBJ2-7|15|TRBD1
CASSPPGQGGLRQYF
TGTGCCAGCAGCCCTCCGGGACAGGGGGGTCTGAGGCAGTACTTC
>.|TRBV6-5|TRBJ2-2|12|.
CASSWEHGELFF
TGTGCCAGCAGTTGGGAACACGGGGAGCTGTTTTTT
>.|TRBV11-2|TRBJ2-3|15|.
CASSSDPGPSDTQYF
TGTGCCAGCAGCTCGGATCCGGGACCTTCGGATACGCAGTATTTT
>.|TRBV11-2|TRBJ1-4|17|.
CASSPLGVTGRNEKLFF
TGTGCCAGCAGCCCCCTGGGGGTGACAGGCAGGAATGAAAAACTGTTTTTT
>.|TRBV28|TRBJ2-7|15|.
CASALASGEEYEQYF
TGTGCCAGCGCATTGGCTTCAGGGGAGGAGTACGAGCAGTACTTC
>once|TRBV9|TRBJ2-4|13|.
CASSPSGGVIQYF
TGTGCCAGCAGCCCCTCAGGGGGGGTCATTCAGTACTTC
>.|TRBV19|TRBJ2-7|13|TRBD1
CASSISAGGEQYF
TGTGCCAGTAGTATAAGCGCAGGGGGCGAGCAGTACTTC
>.|TRBV15|TRBJ2-1|16|.
CATSRDRASILNEQFF
TGTGCCACCAGCAGAGATCGGGCATCTATACTAAATGAGCAGTTCTTC
>.|TRBV2|TRBJ2-1|14|.
CASSAGNRYNEQFF
TGTGCCAGCAGTGCGGGAAACCGGTACAATGAGCAGTTCTTC
>.|TRBV9|TRBJ2-3|14|.
CASSVKGGTDTQYF
TGTGCCAGCAGCGTAAAGGGGGGCACAGATACGCAGTATTTT
>.|TRBV29-1|TRBJ2-5|14|TRBD2
CSVEERGLQETQYF
TGCAGCGTTGAGGAGCGGGGGCTGCAAGAGACCCAGTACTTC
>.|TRBV29-1|TRBJ1-4|14|.
CSVERRRTDEKLFF
TGCAGCGTTGAAAGGCGAAGGACAGATGAAAAACTGTTTTTT
>.|TRBV4-3|TRBJ2-7|15|.
CASSLSLAGAYEQYF
TGCGCCAGCAGCCTAAGCCTAGCAGGGGCCTACGAGCAGTACTTC
>.|TRBV19|TRBJ2-2|14|TRBD2
CATQISGTTGELFF
TGTGCCACCCAGATTAGCGGGACTACCGGGGAGCTGTTTTTT
>.|TRBV27|TRBJ2-5|13|.
CASSLSSEETQYF
TGTGCCAGCAGTCTAAGTTCGGAAGAGACCCAGTACTTC
>.|TRBV28|TRBJ2-1|12|.
CASSLDRNEQFF
TGTGCCAGCAGTTTAGATCGTAATGAGCAGTTCTTC
>.|TRBV28|TRBJ2-1|16|TRBD2
CASSSLAGGGDNEQFF
TGTGCCAGCAGTTCCCTAGCGGGAGGGGGGGACAATGAGCAGTTCTTC